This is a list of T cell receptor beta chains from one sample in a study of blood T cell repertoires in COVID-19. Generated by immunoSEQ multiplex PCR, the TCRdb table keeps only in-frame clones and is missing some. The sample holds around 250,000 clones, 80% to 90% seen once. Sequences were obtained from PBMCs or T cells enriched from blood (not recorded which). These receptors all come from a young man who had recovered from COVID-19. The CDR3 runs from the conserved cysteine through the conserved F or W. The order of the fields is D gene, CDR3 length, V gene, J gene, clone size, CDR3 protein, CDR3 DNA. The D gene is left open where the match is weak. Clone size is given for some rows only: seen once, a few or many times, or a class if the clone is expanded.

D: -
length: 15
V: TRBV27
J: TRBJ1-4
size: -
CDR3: CASSLIGTTNEKLFF
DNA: TGTGCCAGCAGTTTAATCGGTACAACTAATGAAAAACTGTTTTTT

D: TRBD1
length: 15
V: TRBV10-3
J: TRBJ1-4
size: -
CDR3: CATGQGARNNEKLFF
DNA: TGTGCCACCGGACAGGGGGCGCGGAATAATGAAAAACTGTTTTTT

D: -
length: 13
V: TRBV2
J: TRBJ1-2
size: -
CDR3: CASTSDSDYGYTF
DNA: TGTGCCAGCACCTCAGACTCCGACTATGGCTACACCTTC

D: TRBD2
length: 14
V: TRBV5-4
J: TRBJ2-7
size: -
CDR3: CASSPGGGRREQYF
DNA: TGTGCCAGCAGCCCTGGCGGGGGACGTCGCGAGCAGTACTTC

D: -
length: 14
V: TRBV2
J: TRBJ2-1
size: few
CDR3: CASSVGGEYNEQFF
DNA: TGTGCCAGCAGTGTAGGCGGGGAGTACAATGAGCAGTTCTTC

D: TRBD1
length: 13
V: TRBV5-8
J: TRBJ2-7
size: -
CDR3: CASTGTASYEQYF
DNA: TGTGCCAGCACCGGGACAGCAAGCTACGAGCAGTACTTC

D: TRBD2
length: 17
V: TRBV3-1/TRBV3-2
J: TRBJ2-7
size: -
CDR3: CASSQASGTSGRNEQYF
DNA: TGTGCCAGCAGCCAAGCTTCCGGGACTAGCGGGAGGAACGAGCAGTACTTC

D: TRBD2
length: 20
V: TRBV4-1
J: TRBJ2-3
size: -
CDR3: CASSQGRLAGGIIRTDTQYF
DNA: TGCGCCAGCAGCCAAGGAAGACTAGCGGGAGGGATCATCCGCACAGATACGCAGTATTTT

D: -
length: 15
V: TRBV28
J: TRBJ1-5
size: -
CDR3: CASTEAGRRDQPQHF
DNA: TGTGCCAGCACCGAAGCCGGTCGCCGCGATCAGCCCCAGCATTTT

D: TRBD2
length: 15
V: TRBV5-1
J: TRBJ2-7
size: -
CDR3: CASSWGLAGSGEQYF
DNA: TGCGCCAGCAGCTGGGGACTAGCGGGGTCCGGCGAGCAGTACTTC

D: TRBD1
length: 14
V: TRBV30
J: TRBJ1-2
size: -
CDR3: CAWSLAGGYYGYTF
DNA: TGTGCCTGGAGTCTCGCAGGGGGCTACTATGGCTACACCTTC

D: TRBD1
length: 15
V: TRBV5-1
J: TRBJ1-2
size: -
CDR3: CASSLEGQAAYGYTF
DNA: TGCGCCAGCAGCTTGGAGGGACAGGCGGCCTATGGCTACACCTTC

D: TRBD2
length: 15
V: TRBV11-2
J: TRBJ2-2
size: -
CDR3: CASSLGAGVPGELFF
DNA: TGTGCCAGCAGCCTAGGCGCGGGGGTCCCCGGGGAGCTGTTTTTT

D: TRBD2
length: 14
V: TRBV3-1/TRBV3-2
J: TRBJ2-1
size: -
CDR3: CASRPSGRGNEQFF
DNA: TGTGCCAGCCGACCTAGCGGGAGGGGCAATGAGCAGTTCTTC

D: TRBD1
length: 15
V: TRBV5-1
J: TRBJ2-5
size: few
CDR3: CASSLEGQAQETQYF
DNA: TGCGCCAGCAGCTTGGAGGGACAGGCCCAAGAGACCCAGTACTTC

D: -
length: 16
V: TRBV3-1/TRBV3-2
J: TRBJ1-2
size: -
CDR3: CASSQDWRASNYGYTF
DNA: TGTGCCAGCAGCCAAGATTGGCGGGCATCGAACTATGGCTACACCTTC

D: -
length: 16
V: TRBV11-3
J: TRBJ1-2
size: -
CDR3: CASSLESAGVVYGYTF
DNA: TGTGCCAGCAGCTTAGAGAGCGCAGGGGTGGTCTATGGCTACACCTTC

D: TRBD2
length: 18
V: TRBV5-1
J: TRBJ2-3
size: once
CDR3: CASSLEIGLAGVPDTQYF
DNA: TGCGCCAGCAGCTTGGAGATCGGGCTAGCGGGAGTGCCAGATACGCAGTATTTT

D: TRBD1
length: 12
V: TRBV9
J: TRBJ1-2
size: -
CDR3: CASSGRQGPYTF
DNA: TGTGCCAGCAGCGGAAGACAGGGCCCATACACCTTC

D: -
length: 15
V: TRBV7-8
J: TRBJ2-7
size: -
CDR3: CASSPTGGSSYEQYF
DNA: TGTGCCAGCAGCCCCACCGGGGGAAGCTCCTACGAGCAGTACTTC

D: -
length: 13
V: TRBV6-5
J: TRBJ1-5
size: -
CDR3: CASTPEFAQPQHF
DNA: TGTGCCAGCACGCCAGAATTCGCCCAGCCCCAGCATTTT

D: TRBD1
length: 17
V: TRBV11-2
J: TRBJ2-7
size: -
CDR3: CASSLRDRGVGLYEQYF
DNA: TGTGCCAGCAGCCTCCGGGACAGGGGAGTGGGGCTCTACGAGCAGTACTTC

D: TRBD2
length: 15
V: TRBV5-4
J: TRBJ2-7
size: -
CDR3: CASSLEASGEYEQYF
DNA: TGTGCCAGCAGCTTGGAGGCTAGCGGTGAATACGAGCAGTACTTC

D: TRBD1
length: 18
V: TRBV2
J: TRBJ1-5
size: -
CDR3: CASRSGFGQANSNQPQHF
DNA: TGTGCCAGCAGATCGGGGTTTGGACAGGCAAATAGCAATCAGCCCCAGCATTTT

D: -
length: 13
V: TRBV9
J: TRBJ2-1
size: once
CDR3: CASSAPRELEQFF
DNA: TGTGCCAGCAGCGCCCCCCGGGAGCTTGAGCAGTTCTTC

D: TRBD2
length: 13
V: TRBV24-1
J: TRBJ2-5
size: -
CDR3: CATSTREGGTQYF
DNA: TGTGCCACCAGCACGAGGGAGGGCGGGACCCAGTACTTC

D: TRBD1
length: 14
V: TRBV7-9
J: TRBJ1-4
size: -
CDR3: CASSSQGAREKLFF
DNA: TGTGCCAGCAGCTCACAGGGGGCGAGGGAAAAACTGTTTTTT

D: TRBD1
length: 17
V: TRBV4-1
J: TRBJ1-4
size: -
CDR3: CASSQESGTDLNEKLFF
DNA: TGCGCCAGCAGCCAAGAATCGGGGACAGACCTTAATGAAAAACTGTTTTTT

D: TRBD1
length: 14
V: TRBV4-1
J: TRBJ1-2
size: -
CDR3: CASSLGDRAYGYTF
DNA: TGCGCCAGCAGCTTAGGGGACAGGGCCTATGGCTACACCTTC

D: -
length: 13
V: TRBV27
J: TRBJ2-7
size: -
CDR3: CASSPRGNYEQYF
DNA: TGTGCCAGCAGTCCCCGAGGGAACTACGAGCAGTACTTC

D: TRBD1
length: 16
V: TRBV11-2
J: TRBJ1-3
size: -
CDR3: CANRPDRGSGGNTIYF
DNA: TGTGCGAACAGACCCGACAGGGGGTCGGGTGGAAACACCATATATTTT

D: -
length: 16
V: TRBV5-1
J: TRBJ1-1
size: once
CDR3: CASSLEVAGSDTEAFF
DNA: TGCGCCAGCAGCTTGGAGGTGGCCGGGTCGGACACTGAAGCTTTCTTT

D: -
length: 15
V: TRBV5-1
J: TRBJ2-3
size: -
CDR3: CASSPKAGSTDTQYF
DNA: TGCGCCAGCAGCCCCAAAGCGGGTAGCACAGATACGCAGTATTTT

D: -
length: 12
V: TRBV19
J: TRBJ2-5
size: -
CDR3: CASSIDRETQYF
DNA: TGTGCCAGTAGTATAGATCGGGAGACCCAGTACTTC

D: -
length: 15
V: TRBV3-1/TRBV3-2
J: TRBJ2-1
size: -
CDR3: CASSQEKLLYNEQFF
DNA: TGTGCCAGCAGCCAAGAAAAACTGCTCTACAATGAGCAGTTCTTC

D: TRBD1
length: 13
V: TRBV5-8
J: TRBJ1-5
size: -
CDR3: CASSLWDSRGWHF
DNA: TGTGCCAGCAGCTTATGGGACAGCCGCGGGTGGCATTTT

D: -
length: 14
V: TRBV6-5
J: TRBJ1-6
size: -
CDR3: CASSYSGSYSPLHF
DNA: TGTGCCAGCAGTTACTCGGGCAGCTATTCACCCCTCCACTTT

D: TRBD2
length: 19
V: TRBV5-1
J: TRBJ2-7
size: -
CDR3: CASINPKQIQTSGAGEQYF
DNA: TGCGCCAGCATCAACCCCAAACAGATCCAGACTAGCGGAGCCGGCGAGCAGTACTTC

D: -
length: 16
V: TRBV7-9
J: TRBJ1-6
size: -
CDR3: CASSLGGGRRYSPLHF
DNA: TGTGCCAGCAGCTTAGGGGGGGGGAGGCGATACTCACCCCTCCACTTT

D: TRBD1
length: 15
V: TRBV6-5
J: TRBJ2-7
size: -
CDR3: CASSYRDRGSYEQYF
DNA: TGTGCCAGCAGTTACCGGGACAGGGGATCCTACGAGCAGTACTTC

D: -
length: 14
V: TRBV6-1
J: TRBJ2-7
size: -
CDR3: CASSENAYSYEQYF
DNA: TGTGCCAGCAGTGAAAATGCCTATTCCTACGAGCAGTACTTC

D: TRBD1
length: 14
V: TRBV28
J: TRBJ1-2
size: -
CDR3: CASSSLWTGEGYTF
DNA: TGTGCCAGCAGTTCTCTTTGGACAGGGGAAGGCTACACCTTC

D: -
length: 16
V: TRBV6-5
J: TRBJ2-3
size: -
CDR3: CASSYSISQSTDTQYF
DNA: TGTGCCAGCAGTTACTCGATATCCCAGAGCACAGATACGCAGTATTTT

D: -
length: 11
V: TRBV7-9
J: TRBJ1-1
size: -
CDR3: CASSLRQGTFF
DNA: TGTGCCAGCAGCTTACGGCAGGGTACTTTCTTT

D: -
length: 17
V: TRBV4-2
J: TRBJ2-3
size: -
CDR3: CASSQGGGPLNTDTQYF
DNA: TGTGCCAGCAGCCAAGGAGGGGGACCCCTCAACACAGATACGCAGTATTTT

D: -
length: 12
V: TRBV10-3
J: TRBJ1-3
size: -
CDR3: CAISGSSDTIYF
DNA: TGTGCCATCAGTGGGTCCTCGGACACCATATATTTT

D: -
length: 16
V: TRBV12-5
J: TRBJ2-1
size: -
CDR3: CASGLGQSSSYNEQFF
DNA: TGTGCTAGTGGTCTCGGACAGTCCAGCTCCTACAATGAGCAGTTCTTC

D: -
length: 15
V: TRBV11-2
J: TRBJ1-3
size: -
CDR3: CASTPSGVSGNTIYF
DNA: TGTGCCAGCACTCCTAGTGGAGTCTCTGGAAACACCATATATTTT

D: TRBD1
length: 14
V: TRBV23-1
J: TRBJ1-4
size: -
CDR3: CASTLDRGDEKLFF
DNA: TGCGCCAGCACCTTGGACAGGGGCGATGAAAAACTGTTTTTT

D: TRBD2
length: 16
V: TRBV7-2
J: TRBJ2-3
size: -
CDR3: CASSLGLAGAADTQYF
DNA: TGTGCCAGCAGCCTAGGACTAGCGGGAGCCGCAGATACGCAGTATTTT

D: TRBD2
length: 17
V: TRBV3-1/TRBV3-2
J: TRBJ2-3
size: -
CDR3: CASSQDNAGGVTDTQYF
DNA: TGTGCCAGCAGCCAAGATAACGCGGGGGGAGTCACAGATACGCAGTATTTT

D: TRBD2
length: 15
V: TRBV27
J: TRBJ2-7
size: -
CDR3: CASRGLAGDVYEQYF
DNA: TGTGCCAGCAGGGGACTAGCGGGAGATGTCTACGAGCAGTACTTC

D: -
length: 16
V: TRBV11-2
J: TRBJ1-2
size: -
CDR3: CASTFGGGGYDYGYTF
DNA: TGTGCCAGCACCTTTGGGGGGGGAGGGTACGACTATGGCTACACCTTC

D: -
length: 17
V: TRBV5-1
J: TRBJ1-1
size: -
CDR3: CASSLGPGGGENTEAFF
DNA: TGCGCCAGCAGCTTGGGACCCGGCGGAGGGGAGAACACTGAAGCTTTCTTT

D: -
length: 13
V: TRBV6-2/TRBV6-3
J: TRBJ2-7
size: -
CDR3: CASSPTRYDEQYF
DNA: TGTGCCAGCAGTCCGACTAGATATGACGAGCAGTACTTC

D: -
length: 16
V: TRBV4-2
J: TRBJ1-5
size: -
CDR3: CASSQGVSYSNQPQHF
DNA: TGTGCCAGCAGCCAAGGTGTCTCCTATAGCAATCAGCCCCAGCATTTT

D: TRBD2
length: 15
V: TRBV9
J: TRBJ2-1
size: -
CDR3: CASSVGGSTYNEQFF
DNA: TGTGCCAGCAGCGTAGGCGGGAGTACCTACAATGAGCAGTTCTTC

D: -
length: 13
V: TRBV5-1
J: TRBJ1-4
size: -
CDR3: CASSAVLNEKLFF
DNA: TGCGCCAGCAGCGCGGTCCTGAATGAAAAACTGTTTTTT

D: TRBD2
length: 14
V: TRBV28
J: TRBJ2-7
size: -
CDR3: CASRLSGRAEEQYF
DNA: TGTGCCAGCAGGCTCAGCGGGAGGGCCGAGGAGCAGTACTTC

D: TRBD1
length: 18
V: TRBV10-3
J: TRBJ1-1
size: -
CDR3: CAISESMGQGAPLAEAFF
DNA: TGTGCCATCAGTGAGTCGATGGGACAGGGGGCACCCTTGGCTGAAGCTTTCTTT